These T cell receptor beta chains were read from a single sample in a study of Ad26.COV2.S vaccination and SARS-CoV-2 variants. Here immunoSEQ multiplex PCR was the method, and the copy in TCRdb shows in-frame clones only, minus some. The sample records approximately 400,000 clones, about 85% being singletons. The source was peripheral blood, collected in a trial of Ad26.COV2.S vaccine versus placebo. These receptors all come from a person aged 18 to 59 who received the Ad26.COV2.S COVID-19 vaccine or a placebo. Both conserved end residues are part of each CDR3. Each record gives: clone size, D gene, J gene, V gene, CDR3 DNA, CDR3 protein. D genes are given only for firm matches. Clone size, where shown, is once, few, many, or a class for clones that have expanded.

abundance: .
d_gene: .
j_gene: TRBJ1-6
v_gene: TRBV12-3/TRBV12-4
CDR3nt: TGTGCCAGCGCTTTCTATAATTCACCCCTCCACTTT
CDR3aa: CASAFYNSPLHF

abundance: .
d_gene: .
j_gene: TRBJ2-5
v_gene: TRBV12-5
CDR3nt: TGTGCTAGTGGTTTGGTATATTCGGGCAGCCAAGAGACCCAGTACTTC
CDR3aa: CASGLVYSGSQETQYF

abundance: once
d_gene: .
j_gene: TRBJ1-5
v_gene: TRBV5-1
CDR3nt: TGCGCCAGCAGCTTTTCCCCGGATAGTTTGGGGGCAGGGGAGCCCCAGCATTTT
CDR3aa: CASSFSPDSLGAGEPQHF

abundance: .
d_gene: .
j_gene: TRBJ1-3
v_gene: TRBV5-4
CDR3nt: TGTGCCAGCAGCTTGGGAGGGGTAAACACCATATATTTT
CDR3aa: CASSLGGVNTIYF

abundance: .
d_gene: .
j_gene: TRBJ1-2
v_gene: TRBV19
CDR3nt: TGTGCCGCCGCCAAGCAGGGTAACTATGGCTACACCTTC
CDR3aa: CAAAKQGNYGYTF

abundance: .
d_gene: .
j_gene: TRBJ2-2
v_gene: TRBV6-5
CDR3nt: TGTGCCAGCAGTTACGGTGCCGGGGAGCTGTTTTTT
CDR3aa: CASSYGAGELFF

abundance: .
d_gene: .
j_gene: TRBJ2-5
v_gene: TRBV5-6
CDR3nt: TGTGCCAGCAGCTTGGCCCACGGGCTTGGGAGAGGGGAGACCCAGTACTTC
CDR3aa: CASSLAHGLGRGETQYF

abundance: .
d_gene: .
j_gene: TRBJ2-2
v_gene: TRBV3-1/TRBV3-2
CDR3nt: TGTGCCAGCAGCCAAAGTGAAAGGAACACCGGGGAGCTGTTTTTT
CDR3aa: CASSQSERNTGELFF

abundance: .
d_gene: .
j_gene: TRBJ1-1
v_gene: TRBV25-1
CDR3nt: TGTGCCAGCAGTGATCCCGGGACTTTGAACACTGAAGCTTTCTTT
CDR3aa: CASSDPGTLNTEAFF

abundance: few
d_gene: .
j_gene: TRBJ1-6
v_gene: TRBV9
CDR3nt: TGTGCCAGCAGCGTAGAAGGGCGCGATAATTCACCCCTCCACTTT
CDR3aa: CASSVEGRDNSPLHF

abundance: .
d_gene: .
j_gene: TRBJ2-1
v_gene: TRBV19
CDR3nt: TGTGCCAGTAGTATCCGCGGCTACAATGAGCAGTTCTTC
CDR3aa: CASSIRGYNEQFF

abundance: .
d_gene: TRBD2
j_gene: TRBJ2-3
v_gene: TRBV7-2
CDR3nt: TGTGCCAGCAGCTCCCGGGGGGGGGACACAGATACGCAGTATTTT
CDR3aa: CASSSRGGDTDTQYF

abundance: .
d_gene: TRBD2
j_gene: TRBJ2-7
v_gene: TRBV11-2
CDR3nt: TGTGCCAGCAGGAATATAGCGGGCGGGCTCGAGCAGTACTTC
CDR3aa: CASRNIAGGLEQYF

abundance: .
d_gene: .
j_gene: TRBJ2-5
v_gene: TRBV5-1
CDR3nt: TGCGCCAGCAGCTTTGGCACCCCGAACGGGGAGACCCAGTACTTC
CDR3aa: CASSFGTPNGETQYF

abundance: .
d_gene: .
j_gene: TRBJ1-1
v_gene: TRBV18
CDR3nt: TGTGCCAGCTCACCACCGGAGGGGCTGGCCACTGAAGCTTTCTTT
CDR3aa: CASSPPEGLATEAFF

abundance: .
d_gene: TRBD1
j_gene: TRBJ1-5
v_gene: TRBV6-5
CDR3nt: TGTGCCAGCAGTTTACTCCCTGGACAGGGGGGTCAGCCCCAGCATTTT
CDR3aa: CASSLLPGQGGQPQHF

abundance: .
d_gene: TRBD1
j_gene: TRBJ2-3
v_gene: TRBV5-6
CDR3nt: TGTGCCAGCAGCCGGAACAGGGGGCTTACAGATACGCAGTATTTT
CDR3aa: CASSRNRGLTDTQYF

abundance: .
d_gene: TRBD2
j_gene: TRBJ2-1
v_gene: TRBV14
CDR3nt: TGTGCCAGCAGCCAAGTATCGGGGACTAACCTACATGAGCAGTTCTTC
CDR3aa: CASSQVSGTNLHEQFF

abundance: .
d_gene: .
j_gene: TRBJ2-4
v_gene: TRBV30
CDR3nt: TGTGCCTGGAGTGAAGGGGTGGGCAAAAACATTCAGTACTTC
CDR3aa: CAWSEGVGKNIQYF

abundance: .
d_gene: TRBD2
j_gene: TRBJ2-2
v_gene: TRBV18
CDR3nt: TGTGCCAGCTCACCTGTGCTAGCGGTGAACACCGGGGAGCTGTTTTTT
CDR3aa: CASSPVLAVNTGELFF

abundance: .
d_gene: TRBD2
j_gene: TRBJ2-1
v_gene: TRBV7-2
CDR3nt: TGTGCCAGCAGCTCACTAGCGGGCCGATACAATGAGCAGTTCTTC
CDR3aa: CASSSLAGRYNEQFF

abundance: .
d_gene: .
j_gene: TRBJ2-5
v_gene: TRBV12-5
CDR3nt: TGTGCTAGTGGTTTGGGGGCCGGCCAGTACTTC
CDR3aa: CASGLGAGQYF

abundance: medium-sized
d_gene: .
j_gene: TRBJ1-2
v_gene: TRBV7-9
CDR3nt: TGTGCCAGCAGCGAATTCACAAGTAACTATGGCTACACCTTC
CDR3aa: CASSEFTSNYGYTF

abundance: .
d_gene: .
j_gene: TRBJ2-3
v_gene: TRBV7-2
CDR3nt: TGTGCCAGCAGCTCACTAGACACAGATACGCAGTATTTT
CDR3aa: CASSSLDTDTQYF

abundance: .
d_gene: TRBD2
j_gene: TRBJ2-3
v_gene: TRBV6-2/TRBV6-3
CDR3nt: TGTGCCAGCAGTTACCGAGCGGGGGGGCTTAATACGCAGTATTTT
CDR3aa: CASSYRAGGLNTQYF

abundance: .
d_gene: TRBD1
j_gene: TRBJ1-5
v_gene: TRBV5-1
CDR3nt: TGCGCCAGCAGCTTGGGAGGGGGCGTGAATCAGCCCCAGCATTTT
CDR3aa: CASSLGGGVNQPQHF

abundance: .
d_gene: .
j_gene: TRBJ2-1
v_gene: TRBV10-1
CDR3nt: TGCGCCAGCAGTGATCAGGGGACTGGCGGATACAATGAGCAGTTCTTC
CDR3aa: CASSDQGTGGYNEQFF

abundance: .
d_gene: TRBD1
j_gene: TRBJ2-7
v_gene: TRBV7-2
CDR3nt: TGTGCCAGCAGCCAGGGGGCCGGGCAGTACTTC
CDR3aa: CASSQGAGQYF

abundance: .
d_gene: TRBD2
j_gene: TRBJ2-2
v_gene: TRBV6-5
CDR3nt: TGTGCCAGCCAGCGGGGGGGCCCCGGGGAGCTGTTTTTT
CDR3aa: CASQRGGPGELFF

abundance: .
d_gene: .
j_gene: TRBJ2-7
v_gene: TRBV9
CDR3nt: TGTGCCAGCAGCGTAGCCCCCACCTACGAGCAGTACTTC
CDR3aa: CASSVAPTYEQYF

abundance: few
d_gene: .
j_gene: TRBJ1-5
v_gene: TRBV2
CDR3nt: TGTGCCAGCAGTGACCCCGTGGGGGCCAATCAGCCCCAGCATTTT
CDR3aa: CASSDPVGANQPQHF

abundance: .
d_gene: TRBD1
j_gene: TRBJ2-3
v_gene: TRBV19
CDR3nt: TGTGCCAGTAGGCGCCCCGGACAGGGTCGGGCAGATACGCAGTATTTT
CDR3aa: CASRRPGQGRADTQYF

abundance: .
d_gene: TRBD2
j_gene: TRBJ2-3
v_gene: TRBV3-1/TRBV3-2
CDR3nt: TGTGCCAGCAGCCTTACGGTACTAGCGGGGGCTAGCACAGATACGCAGTATTTT
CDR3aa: CASSLTVLAGASTDTQYF

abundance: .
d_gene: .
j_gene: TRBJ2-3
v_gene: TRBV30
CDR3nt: TGTGCCTGGAGGGGTCCCGGCGCGATCACAGATACGCAGTATTTT
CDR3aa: CAWRGPGAITDTQYF

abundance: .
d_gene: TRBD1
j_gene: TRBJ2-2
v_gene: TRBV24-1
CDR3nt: TGTGCCACCAGTGATAAAATGGGACAGGGAAACACCGGGGAGCTGTTTTTT
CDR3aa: CATSDKMGQGNTGELFF

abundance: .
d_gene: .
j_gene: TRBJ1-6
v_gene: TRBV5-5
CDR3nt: TGTGCCAGCACCTTGGGGCTGGGGTTAGGCTCACCCCTCCACTTT
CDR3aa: CASTLGLGLGSPLHF

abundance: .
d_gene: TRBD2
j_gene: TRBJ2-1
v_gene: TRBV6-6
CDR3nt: TGTGCCAGCGGTCGAGCCCCCTCCGGGACTAGCGGTTACAATGAGCAGTTCTTC
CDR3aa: CASGRAPSGTSGYNEQFF